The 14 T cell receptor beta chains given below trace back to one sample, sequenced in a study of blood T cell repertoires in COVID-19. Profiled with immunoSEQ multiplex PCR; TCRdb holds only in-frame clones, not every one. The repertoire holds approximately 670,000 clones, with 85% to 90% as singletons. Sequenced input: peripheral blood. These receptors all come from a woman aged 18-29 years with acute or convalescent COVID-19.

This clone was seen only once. The CDR3, as DNA: TGCAGCGTCGACAGGCTTGAGGGGGGCTACACCTTC. Protein product: CSVDRLEGGYTF. The gene calls are TRBV29-1 and TRBJ1-2; possible D gene TRBD1, 6 bases. Germline V gene sequence: CDR1 SQVTM, CDR2 ANQGSEA. Trimming stripped 6 bases from V and 8 bases from J, with 16 bases between. CDR3 length: 12 amino acids.

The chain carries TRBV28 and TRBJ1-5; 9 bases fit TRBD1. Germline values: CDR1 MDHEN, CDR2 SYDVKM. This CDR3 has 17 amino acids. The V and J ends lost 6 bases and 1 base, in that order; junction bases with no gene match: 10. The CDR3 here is CASSRTGTGRSNQPQHF. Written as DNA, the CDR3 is TGTGCCAGCAGCAGGACCGGGACAGGGAGAAGCAATCAGCCCCAGCATTTT.

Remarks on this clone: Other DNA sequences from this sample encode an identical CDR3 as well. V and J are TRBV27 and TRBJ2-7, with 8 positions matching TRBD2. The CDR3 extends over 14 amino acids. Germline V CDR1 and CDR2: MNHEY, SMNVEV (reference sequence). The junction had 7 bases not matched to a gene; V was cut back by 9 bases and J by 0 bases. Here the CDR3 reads CASSSGGSSYEQYF. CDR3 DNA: TGTGCCAGTTCCTCGGGGGGGTCCTCCTACGAGCAGTACTTC.

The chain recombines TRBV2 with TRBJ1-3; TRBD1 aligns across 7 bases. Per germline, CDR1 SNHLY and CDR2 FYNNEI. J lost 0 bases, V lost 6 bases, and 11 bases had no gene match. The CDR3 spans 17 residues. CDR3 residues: CASRNRGKGLSGNTIYF. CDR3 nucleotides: TGTGCCAGCAGGAACAGGGGAAAGGGGCTCTCTGGAAACACCATATATTTT.

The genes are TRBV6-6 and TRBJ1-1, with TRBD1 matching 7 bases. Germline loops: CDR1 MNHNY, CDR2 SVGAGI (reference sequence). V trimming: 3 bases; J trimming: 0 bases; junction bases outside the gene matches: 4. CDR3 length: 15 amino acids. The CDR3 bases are TGTGCCAGCAGTTATCCCGGGACAGTGAACACTGAAGCTTTCTTT. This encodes CASSYPGTVNTEAFF.

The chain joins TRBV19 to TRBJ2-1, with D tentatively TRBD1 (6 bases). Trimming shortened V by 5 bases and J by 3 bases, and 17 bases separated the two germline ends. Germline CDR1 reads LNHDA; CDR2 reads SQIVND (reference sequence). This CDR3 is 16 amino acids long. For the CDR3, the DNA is TGTGCCAGTAGTGGGGTGTTGGGACATTACTACAATGAGCAGTTCTTC. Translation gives CASSGVLGHYYNEQFF. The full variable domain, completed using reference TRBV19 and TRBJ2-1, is DGGITQSPKYLFRKEGQNVTLSCEQNLNHDAMYWYRQDPGQGLRLIYYSQIVNDFQKGDIAEGYSVSREKKESFPLTVTSAQKNPTAFYLCASSGVLGHYYNEQFFGPGTRLTVL.

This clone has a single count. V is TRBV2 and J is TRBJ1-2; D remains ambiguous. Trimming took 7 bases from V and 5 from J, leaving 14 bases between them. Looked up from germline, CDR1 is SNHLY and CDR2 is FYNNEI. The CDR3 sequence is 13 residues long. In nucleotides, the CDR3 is TGTGCCAGCATCGGATCCTTCGGGTATGGCTACACCTTC. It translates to CASIGSFGYGYTF.

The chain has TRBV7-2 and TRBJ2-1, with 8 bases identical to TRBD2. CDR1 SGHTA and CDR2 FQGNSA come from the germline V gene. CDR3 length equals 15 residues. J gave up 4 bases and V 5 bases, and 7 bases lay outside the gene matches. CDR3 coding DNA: TGTGCCAGCAGCCTTCGGCGGGGGGTTTACAATGAGCAGTTCTTC. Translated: CASSLRRGVYNEQFF.

CDR3 sequence (DNA): TGTGCCAGCAGCTTACCGACGAAGGGCGGGACTTCCTACGAGCAGTACTTC. Translation: CASSLPTKGGTSYEQYF. The rearrangement uses TRBV7-8 and TRBJ2-7; possibly TRBD2 for D (6 bases). Trimming removed 2 bases at V and 1 base at J, with 18 bases between. The CDR3 totals 17 residues. CDR1 SGHVS and CDR2 FQNEAQ come from the germline V gene.

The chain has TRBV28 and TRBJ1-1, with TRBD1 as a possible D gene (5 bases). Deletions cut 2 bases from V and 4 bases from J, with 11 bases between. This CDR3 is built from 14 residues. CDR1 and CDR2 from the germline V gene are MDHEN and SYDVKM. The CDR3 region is CASSLVRDFTEAFF. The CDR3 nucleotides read TGTGCCAGCAGTTTAGTCAGGGATTTCACTGAAGCTTTCTTT.

DNA for the CDR3: TGCGCCAGCAGCTATTCGACAGGGGGTGTAACTGAAGCTTTCTTT. Translation: CASSYSTGGVTEAFF. The V gene is TRBV5-1, the J gene TRBJ1-1, with 9 bases identical to TRBD1. Germline CDR1 reads SGHRS; CDR2 reads YFSETQ. The ends lost 3 bases at V and 5 bases at J; junction bases unmatched: 8. The CDR3 totals 15 residues.

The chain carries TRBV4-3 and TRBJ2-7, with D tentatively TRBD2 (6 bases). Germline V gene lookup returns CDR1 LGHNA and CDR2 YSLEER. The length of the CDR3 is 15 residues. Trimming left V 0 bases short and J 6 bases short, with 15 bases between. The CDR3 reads CASSQERDFPPEQYF. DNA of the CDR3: TGCGCCAGCAGCCAAGAGAGGGACTTTCCTCCCGAGCAGTACTTC.

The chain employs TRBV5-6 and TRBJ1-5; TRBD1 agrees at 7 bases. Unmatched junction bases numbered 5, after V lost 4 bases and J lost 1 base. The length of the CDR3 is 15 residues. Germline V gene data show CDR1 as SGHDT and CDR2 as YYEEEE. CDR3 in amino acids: CASSPGTESNQPQHF. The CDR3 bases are TGTGCCAGCAGCCCCGGGACAGAAAGCAATCAGCCCCAGCATTTT.

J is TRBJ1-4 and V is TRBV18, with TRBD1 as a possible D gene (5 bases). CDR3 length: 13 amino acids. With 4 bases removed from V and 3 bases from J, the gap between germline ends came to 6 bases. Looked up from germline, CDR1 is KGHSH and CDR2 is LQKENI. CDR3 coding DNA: TGTGCCAGCTCACAGGGGCCTAATGAAAAACTGTTTTTT. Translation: CASSQGPNEKLFF.